A single sample gave rise to the 24 T cell receptor beta chains below, sequenced in a study of T cells in Graves' hyperthyroidism and ophthalmopathy. Amplified regions were TCR beta CDR3 sequences from RNA transcripts. When the TCR CDR3 underwent first-round RT-PCR, the HTBI primer set was used. In TCRdb, the multiplex PCR reads were re-called with MiXCR into one record per CDR3 protein. The sample holds 300,000 or so distinct CDR3 sequences, approximately 15% seen once. Sequencing input: blood. These receptors were taken from a woman in her sixties or seventies with Graves' ophthalmopathy.

V usage is TRBV29-1 and J usage is TRBJ2-4, with 13 bases that match TRBD2. This CDR3 is built from 15 residues. V was clipped by 4 bases and J by 6 bases; unmatched bases: 6. Germline V lookup: CDR1 SQVTM, CDR2 ANQGSEA. The CDR3 DNA is TGCAGCGTTGGTGGGACTAGCGGGATGGTAAACATTCAGTACTTC. Amino acid sequence: CSVGGTSGMVNIQYF. The complete variable domain, with remaining parts taken from reference TRBV29-1 and TRBJ2-4, reads SAVISQKPSRDICQRGTSLTIQCQVDSQVTMMFWYRQQPGQSLTLIATANQGSEATYESGFVIDKFPISRPNLTFSTLTVSNMSPEDSSIYLCSVGGTSGMVNIQYFGAGTRLSVL.

This clonotype was seen at least ten times. V and J are TRBV20-1 and TRBJ2-2; no firm D call. Germline V gives CDR1 DFQATT, CDR2 SNEGSKA (reference sequence). V lost 7 bases and J 4 bases, leaving 13 bases between the germline ends. The CDR3 is 13 amino acids. The DNA of the CDR3 is TGCAGTGGTCGAACGGTGATCACCGGGGAGCTGTTTTTT. Its protein product is CSGRTVITGELFF.

In this sample, this clonotype turned up a few times. In nucleotides, the CDR3 is TGTGCCAGCAGCCGCGGACAGGCCTCAATCGGAGCTTTCTTT. Translating it yields CASSRGQASIGAFF. V usage is TRBV3-1 and J usage is TRBJ1-1; 7 bases fit TRBD1. Germline CDR1 reads LGHDT; CDR2 reads YNNKEL (reference sequence). V lost 4 bases to trimming and J lost 10 bases; unmatched junction nucleotides: 12. This CDR3 is built from 14 residues.

This clonotype occurred many times. The V gene is TRBV19, the J gene TRBJ1-3, with D perhaps matching TRBD1 (6 bases). Per the germline V gene, CDR1 is LNHDA and CDR2 is SQIVND (reference sequence). The CDR3 contains 16 residues. With 7 bases removed from V and 3 bases from J, the gap between germline ends came to 19 bases. The CDR3 loop is CASTPNGGRSGNTIYF. In DNA form, the CDR3 reads TGTGCCAGTACCCCGAACGGGGGGCGAAGTGGAAACACCATATATTTT.

In its sample, this clonotype was seen many times. V gene TRBV20-1 combines with J gene TRBJ1-5; D is unclear. Trimming took off 1 base at V and 4 bases at J, with 11 bases between the two ends. This CDR3 is built from 14 residues. CDR1 is DFQATT and CDR2 is SNEGSKA in the germline V gene (reference sequence). The CDR3 is CSARVGSPNQPQHF. In DNA form, the CDR3 reads TGCAGTGCTAGAGTGGGCAGTCCTAATCAGCCCCAGCATTTT.

This clonotype was seen only a few times. The chain couples TRBV20-1 to TRBJ2-7; 7 bases agree with TRBD1. Germline CDR1 is DFQATT and CDR2 is SNEGSKA (reference sequence). CDR3 length equals 13 residues. The V gene end was trimmed by 7 bases and the J gene end by 0 bases; junction bases not matched to a gene: 6. CDR3 region: CSVLDRTSYEQYF. CDR3 sequence (DNA): TGCAGTGTTTTGGACAGGACCTCCTACGAGCAGTACTTC.

The chain is built from TRBV20-1 and TRBJ2-2; tentatively, D is TRBD1 (6 bases). V was clipped by 2 bases and J by 2 bases, with 12 bases between them. The CDR3 is made up of 15 amino acids. Germline CDR1 reads DFQATT; CDR2 reads SNEGSKA (reference sequence). CDR3 bases: TGCAGTGCTAGACAGGGGCCACCAAACACCGGGGAGCTGTTTTTT. Translated: CSARQGPPNTGELFF.

This clonotype was counted between two and nine times. V gene TRBV18 combines with J gene TRBJ1-1, with 10 nucleotides matching TRBD1. CDR1 and CDR2 (germline): KGHSH, LQKENI. This CDR3 has 17 amino acids. Losses at the gene ends were 3 bases for V and 2 bases for J; bases not matched to a gene: 9. This CDR3 is CASSPDRLTGGNTEAFF. CDR3 DNA sequence: TGTGCCAGCTCACCCGATCGATTGACAGGGGGCAACACTGAAGCTTTCTTT. Variable domain in full (rest from reference TRBV18 and TRBJ1-1): NAGVMQNPRHLVRRRGQEARLRCSPMKGHSHVYWYRQLPEEGLKFMVYLQKENIIDESGMPKERFSAEFPKEGPSILRIQQVVRGDSAAYFCASSPDRLTGGNTEAFFGQGTRLTVV.

In its sample, this clonotype was seen many times. This chain joins TRBV18 and TRBJ2-2, with 7 bases identical to TRBD1. The germline V gene has CDR1 KGHSH and CDR2 LQKENI. V lost 4 bases and J lost 0; bases outside the gene matches: 2. CDR3 size: 15 residues. The CDR3 is CASSRDSTNTGELFF. The CDR3, as DNA: TGTGCCAGCTCACGGGACAGTACGAACACCGGGGAGCTGTTTTTT.

This clonotype was recorded many times. The V and J genes are TRBV20-1 and TRBJ2-4; no clear D gene. V was trimmed by 5 bases and J by 0 bases, leaving 14 bases between them. The CDR3 runs to 15 residues. The V gene's germline CDR1 is DFQATT and CDR2 SNEGSKA (reference sequence). DNA for the CDR3: TGCAGTGCTTCGGACGGCTCTCTAGCCAAAAACATTCAGTACTTC. This sequence encodes CSASDGSLAKNIQYF.

This chain connects TRBV6-2 or TRBV6-3 to TRBJ1-4; D is possibly TRBD1 (6 bases). This CDR3 comprises 17 residues. V was shortened by 0 bases and J by 6 bases, with 17 bases between the two germline ends. Germline V gene data show CDR1 as MNHEY and CDR2 as SVGEGT. This chain's CDR3 is CASSYSKGRRGDEKLFF. The CDR3 DNA is TGTGCCAGCAGTTACTCGAAAGGCCGCAGGGGTGATGAAAAACTGTTTTTT.

About this clonotype itself: The DNA is left out, because the CDR3 cannot be placed on it with certainty; the CDR3 is given as TCRdb lists it. The V gene is TRBV11-2, the J gene TRBJ2-3; no DNA check was done on the table's D call, TRBD2. Counting both end residues, the CDR3 totals 21 amino acids. Germline assignment: CDR1 SGHAT and CDR2 FQNNGV. Here the CDR3 reads CASSFYICSAARGPHTDTQYF.

This clonotype has at least ten counts. The chain combines TRBV7-2 with TRBJ1-5; weak D call: TRBD1 (5 bases). Germline loops: CDR1 SGHTA, CDR2 FQGNSA. V was cut by 6 bases and J by 2 bases, with 17 bases left in between. The CDR3 runs 16 residues. CDR3 region: CASSNPGGGGNQPQHF. The CDR3 DNA reads TGTGCCAGCAGTAACCCCGGGGGGGGAGGCAATCAGCCCCAGCATTTT.

This clonotype was recorded at least ten times. The chain couples TRBV18 to TRBJ2-1; D might be TRBD1 (6 bases). Trimming took 8 bases from V and 0 from J, leaving 11 bases between them. The CDR3 consists of 14 residues. Germline V gene lookup returns CDR1 KGHSH and CDR2 LQKENI. CDR3 amino acids: CASGDISSYNEQFF. The CDR3 DNA reads TGTGCCAGCGGGGACATTAGCTCCTACAATGAGCAGTTCTTC.

This clonotype was picked up a small number of times. This chain links TRBV7-2 with TRBJ1-5; D gene unclear. Germline V gives CDR1 SGHTA, CDR2 FQGNSA. Trimming cost V 1 base and J 9 bases, with 10 bases left between them. This CDR3 is 13 amino acids long. The CDR3 here is CASSLDMGGPQHF. In DNA form, the CDR3 reads TGTGCCAGCAGCTTAGATATGGGCGGGCCCCAGCATTTT.

This clonotype occurred many times. The V and J genes are TRBV7-2 and TRBJ2-7; D unclear. Per germline, CDR1 SGHTA and CDR2 FQGNSA. CDR3 length equals 12 residues. V lost 4 bases to trimming and J lost 6 bases, with 10 bases between them. The CDR3 loop is CASSSGWAEQYF. The CDR3 region has the DNA TGTGCCAGCAGCTCCGGTTGGGCCGAGCAGTACTTC.

This clonotype was seen many times. The chain carries TRBV20-1 and TRBJ1-2, with a weak D call TRBD1 (5 bases). This CDR3 is 12 amino acids long. V shed 6 bases and J shed 3 bases, with 11 bases lying between them. Germline V gene lookup returns CDR1 DFQATT and CDR2 SNEGSKA (reference sequence). The CDR3 DNA sequence: TGCAGTGCGCCCAGGGTAGACTATGGCTACACCTTC. It encodes CSAPRVDYGYTF.

The V gene is TRBV27, the J gene TRBJ2-3; perhaps TRBD1 as D (6 bases). CDR1 is MNHEY and CDR2 is SMNVEV in the germline V gene (reference sequence). This CDR3 is built from 17 residues. Trimming took off 3 bases at V and 4 bases at J, with 20 bases between the two ends. This CDR3 reads CASSFATTGFGADTQYF. The DNA of the CDR3 is TGTGCCAGCAGTTTCGCAACTACAGGGTTTGGGGCAGATACGCAGTATTTT.

The sample holds many counts of this clonotype. J is TRBJ2-1 and V is TRBV5-1; D is perhaps TRBD2 (5 bases). This CDR3 comprises 15 residues. V lost 1 base to trimming and J lost 5 bases, with 13 bases between them. Germline-derived CDR1 and CDR2 are SGHRS and YFSETQ. The CDR3 coding sequence is TGCGCCAGCAGCTTGATGGCGGTCGGGAACAATGAGCAGTTCTTC. Amino acids: CASSLMAVGNNEQFF. The whole variable domain, filled in from reference TRBV5-1 and TRBJ2-1, reads KAGVTQTPRYLIKTRGQQVTLSCSPISGHRSVSWYQQTPGQGLQFLFEYFSETQRNKGNFPGRFSGRQFSNSRSEMNVSTLELGDSALYLCASSLMAVGNNEQFFGPGTRLTVL.

This clonotype was observed a few times. The V call is TRBV10-3, the J call TRBJ2-2; 7 bases align to TRBD2. V shed 2 bases and J 2 bases; nucleotides not matched to a gene: 5. Germline CDR1 is ENHRY and CDR2 is SYGVKD. The CDR3 has 16 amino acids. In DNA, the CDR3 is TGTGCCATCAGTGAGCTGGGACTAAAAAACACCGGGGAGCTGTTTTTT. Translated: CAISELGLKNTGELFF.

The chain couples TRBV7-3 to TRBJ2-5; weak D call: TRBD2 (5 bases). The CDR3 has 15 amino acids. Trimming took off 5 bases at V and 5 bases at J, with 18 bases between the two ends. From germline, CDR1 is SGHTA and CDR2 FQGTGA. CDR3 loop: CASSQGGRAQETQYF. As DNA, the CDR3 is TGTGCCAGCAGCCAAGGTGGGCGGGCGCAGGAGACCCAGTACTTC.

This clonotype was counted many times. The CDR3 DNA reads as TGTGCCAGCAGTGACCTGACAGGGACGGAGGCTGGAAACACCATATATTTT. The encoded protein is CASSDLTGTEAGNTIYF. The chain has TRBV6-1 and TRBJ1-3; 7 nucleotides match TRBD1. The ends lost 3 bases at V and 2 bases at J; junction bases unmatched: 10. Germline V gene sequence: CDR1 MNHNS, CDR2 SASEGT. The CDR3 is 17 amino acids.

This clonotype was detected many times. V is TRBV5-1 and J is TRBJ2-1; D is undetermined. The CDR3 runs 13 residues. Trimming stripped 0 bases from V and 7 bases from J, with 8 bases between. The germline gives CDR1 SGHRS, CDR2 YFSETQ. The CDR3 coding sequence is TGCGCCAGCAGCTTGGCCGTAGGGAATGAGCAGTTCTTC. Protein: CASSLAVGNEQFF.

In this sample, this clonotype turned up many times. V and J are TRBV2 and TRBJ1-1, with D possibly being TRBD1 (6 bases). The V end lost 7 bases, the J end lost 2 bases, and 11 bases lay between the germline ends. Germline V gene sequence: CDR1 SNHLY, CDR2 FYNNEI. The CDR3 runs 13 residues. In DNA form, the CDR3 reads TGTGCCAGCAAGACAGGAATAAACACTGAAGCTTTCTTT. The encoded protein is CASKTGINTEAFF.